This entry lists 8 T cell receptor beta chains sequenced from one sample in a study of T cells in localized non-small cell lung cancer. Clones were read by immunoSEQ multiplex PCR, and TCRdb kept only the in-frame ones, dropping some. The repertoire holds 70,000 to 95,000 clones, just over 90% seen once, with approximately 4% in the top ten. The sample here was PBMCs, taken before any cancer treatment. These receptor sequences come from a woman aged 35 to 69 with stage II squamous cell lung carcinoma.

The genes are TRBV6-1 and TRBJ2-1, with 11 nucleotides matching TRBD2. Germline loops: CDR1 MNHNS, CDR2 SASEGT. This CDR3 comprises 16 residues. Trimming removed 2 bases from V and 3 bases from J; junction bases left unmatched: 3. This CDR3 reads CASSESSGGLYNEQFF. CDR3 bases: TGTGCCAGCAGTGAATCTAGCGGGGGGCTCTACAATGAGCAGTTCTTC.

The chain links TRBV2 to TRBJ1-5; D is possibly TRBD1 (5 bases). CDR1 is SNHLY and CDR2 is FYNNEI in the germline V gene. V gave up 2 bases and J gave up 4 bases, with 15 bases separating them. The CDR3 is 16 amino acids. CDR3 region: CASSELTARRNQPQHF. DNA for the CDR3: TGTGCCAGCAGTGAATTGACAGCCAGGAGGAATCAGCCCCAGCATTTT.

CDR3 nucleotides: TGTGCCAGTAGTTCAGGACAGGGGATGACGGGCTATGGCTACACCTTC. It encodes CASSSGQGMTGYGYTF. The chain couples TRBV19 to TRBJ1-2; the match to TRBD1 covers 9 bases. CDR1 is LNHDA, CDR2 SQIVND, per germline (reference sequence). The CDR3 contains 16 residues. The trim removed 5 bases at V and 4 bases at J, leaving 11 bases unmatched.

The V call is TRBV7-9, the J call TRBJ1-1; unclear D gene. The CDR3 is made up of 15 amino acids. V was cut by 2 bases and J by 0 bases, with 10 bases left in between. Germline V gene lookup returns CDR1 SEHNR and CDR2 FQNEAQ (reference sequence). This CDR3 reads CASSLRRQVNTEAFF. Here the CDR3 DNA reads TGTGCCAGCAGCTTACGCCGGCAGGTGAACACTGAAGCTTTCTTT.

The V call is TRBV7-9, the J call TRBJ1-3; the D gene is possibly TRBD1 (5 bases). V lost 6 bases and J 0 bases, leaving 12 bases between the germline ends. The germline gives CDR1 SEHNR, CDR2 FQNEAQ (reference sequence). This CDR3 has 15 amino acids. CDR3 sequence reads: CASRRGELSGNTIYF. The CDR3 coding sequence is TGTGCCAGCAGGAGGGGAGAACTCTCTGGAAACACCATATATTTT.

Only one count was recorded for this clone. The CDR3 is CASSGDRLVEAFF. The CDR3 DNA is TGTGCCAGTAGTGGGGACAGGTTGGTTGAAGCTTTCTTT. The chain carries TRBV19 and TRBJ1-1, with 8 bases lining up with TRBD1. The V and J ends lost 5 bases and 7 bases, in that order; junction bases with no gene match: 6. Germline V gives CDR1 LNHDA, CDR2 SQIVND (reference sequence). CDR3 length: 13 amino acids.

The chain employs TRBV7-2 and TRBJ1-1, with D perhaps TRBD1 (5 bases). Germline CDR1 reads SGHTA; CDR2 reads FQGNSA. The CDR3 is made up of 13 amino acids. The V gene lost 2 bases and the J gene lost 4 bases, with 8 bases spanning the gap. CDR3 coding DNA: TGTGCCAGCAGCTTACTGGGGCCCACTGAAGCTTTCTTT. It translates to CASSLLGPTEAFF.

The chain links TRBV18 to TRBJ1-4; D is uncertain. CDR1 and CDR2 (germline): KGHSH, LQKENI. CDR3 length equals 14 residues. Trimming pared 3 bases from V and 3 bases from J, leaving 8 bases between. The CDR3 loop reads CASSPGGPNEKLFF. The DNA of the CDR3 is TGTGCCAGCTCACCCGGTGGGCCTAATGAAAAACTGTTTTTT.